The rows below give T cell receptor beta chains drawn from one sample of a study of T cell responses to AZD1222 COVID-19 vaccine. The table came from immunoSEQ multiplex PCR; TCRdb's copy has only in-frame clones and leaves some out. The profile shows tens of thousands of clones, around 82% of them singletons. The sample in question was peripheral blood, obtained 28 days after the second AZD1222 dose. The receptors shown here come from an adult who received the AZD1222 COVID-19 vaccine. The CDR3 runs from the conserved cysteine through the conserved F or W. The D gene is left open where the match is weak. Where a row states a size, it is once, few, many or the class of an expanded clone; other rows omit it.

d_gene	abundance	v_gene	j_gene	CDR3nt	CDR3aa
-	-	TRBV11-1	TRBJ2-1	TGTGCCAGCAGCCTTAACCAGGGGAGCTCCTACAATGAGCAGTTCTTC	CASSLNQGSSYNEQFF
-	few	TRBV19	TRBJ2-6	TGTGCCAGTAGTATTTCAGGGTTCTCTGGGGCCAACGTCCTGACTTTC	CASSISGFSGANVLTF
TRBD1	-	TRBV7-2	TRBJ2-4	TGTGCCAGCAGCTTAGAGATGACCGGGACAGGGCACATTCAGTACTTC	CASSLEMTGTGHIQYF
-	-	TRBV29-1	TRBJ2-2	TGCAGCGTAGATCCCGGACGGGCGAACACCGGGGAGCTGTTTTTT	CSVDPGRANTGELFF
-	-	TRBV5-6	TRBJ1-1	TGTGCCAGCAGCTTGAGACCGACAGAGAACACTGAAGCTTTCTTT	CASSLRPTENTEAFF
TRBD2	-	TRBV7-8	TRBJ2-1	TGTGCCAGCAGCTTAGCGCAAGGACTAGCGGGAGGGGGGCAGTTCTTC	CASSLAQGLAGGGQFF
-	once	TRBV7-9	TRBJ2-7	TGTGCCAGCAGCCCGTCGCTAGTGGAGCAGTACTTC	CASSPSLVEQYF
-	-	TRBV2	TRBJ2-2	TGTGCCAGCAGTGAAGGGGTGGGACCGAACACCGGGGAGCTGTTTTTT	CASSEGVGPNTGELFF
-	few	TRBV7-8	TRBJ2-5	TGTGCCAGCAGCTTAGTCAGGACCCTCCAAGAGACCCAGTACTTC	CASSLVRTLQETQYF
TRBD2	-	TRBV7-2	TRBJ2-1	TGTGCCAGCAGCCCACATCAGCCTCGGGGGGGGACGGATGAGCAGTTCTTC	CASSPHQPRGGTDEQFF
TRBD1	-	TRBV14	TRBJ2-7	TGTGCCAGCAGCCAAAGGAGGACAGGGCTCTACGAGCAGTACTTC	CASSQRRTGLYEQYF
-	-	TRBV6-2/TRBV6-3	TRBJ2-7	TGTGCCAGCAGTTGGGGCGGTTTCTCCTACGAGCAGTACTTC	CASSWGGFSYEQYF
-	-	TRBV6-2/TRBV6-3	TRBJ2-1	TGTGCCAGCAGCCGGGGACTAATTTGGGGGGACAATAATGAGCAGTTCTTC	CASSRGLIWGDNNEQFF
-	-	TRBV19	TRBJ1-5	TGTGCCAGTAGTATCCGTCAGGGGAGATTAAGCAATCAGCCCCAGCATTTT	CASSIRQGRLSNQPQHF
-	once	TRBV19	TRBJ1-3	TGTGCCAGTAGTACAGGGGAAGATGGAAACACCATATATTTT	CASSTGEDGNTIYF
-	-	TRBV2	TRBJ2-3	TGTGGGGCCGACAGGACCCACACAGATACGCAGTATTTT	CGADRTHTDTQYF
TRBD1	-	TRBV9	TRBJ1-3	TGTGCCAGCAGCCAAAGGGACAGGGACAACACCATATATTTT	CASSQRDRDNTIYF
-	-	TRBV10-1	TRBJ1-1	TGCGCCAGCAGTGAGTCGAATCGGCTGGGCCGGGACACTGAAGCTTTCTTT	CASSESNRLGRDTEAFF